This entry lists 5 T cell receptor beta chains sequenced from one sample in a study of blood T cell repertoires in COVID-19. Method: immunoSEQ multiplex PCR; TCRdb's copy keeps in-frame clones and lacks some. Here the sample spans fewer than 95,000 clones, approximately 90% being singletons. The sample comprised peripheral blood. The receptors originated from a male donor with acute or convalescent COVID-19.

This clone was detected only once. The chain combines TRBV7-2 with TRBJ2-2; 11 positions agree with TRBD1. In germline, CDR1 is SGHTA, CDR2 FQGNSA. The CDR3 has 16 amino acids. Unmatched junction bases numbered 4, after V lost 0 bases and J lost 7 bases. The CDR3 reads CASSLAWTGGSGELFF. The CDR3 coding sequence is TGTGCCAGCAGCTTAGCCTGGACAGGGGGCAGCGGGGAGCTGTTTTTT.

The rearrangement joins TRBV30 to TRBJ2-2, with TRBD1 matching over 7 bases. Unmatched junction bases numbered 0, after V lost 5 bases and J lost 6 bases. From germline, CDR1 is GTSNPN and CDR2 SVGIG (reference sequence). CDR3 size: 11 residues. The CDR3, as DNA: TGTGCCTGGGACAGGGCCGGGGAGCTGTTTTTT. The encoded protein is CAWDRAGELFF.

This clone appeared a few times. The V gene is TRBV28, the J gene TRBJ1-2, with D unresolved. Germline loops: CDR1 MDHEN, CDR2 SYDVKM. The CDR3 runs 11 residues. V lost 6 bases to trimming and J lost 14 bases, with 16 bases between them. DNA for the CDR3: TGTGCCAGCAGCGTACCCTCCCGCCTAACCTTC. This codes for CASSVPSRLTF.

The chain recombines TRBV6-2 or TRBV6-3 with TRBJ1-5; 7 bases fit TRBD1. The junction had 6 bases not matched to a gene; V was cut back by 2 bases and J by 5 bases. The CDR3 length is 15 residues. Germline V CDR1 and CDR2: MNHEY, SVGEGT. CDR3 in amino acids: CASSYSSGGYQPQHF. CDR3 in DNA: TGTGCCAGCAGTTACAGTTCAGGGGGGTATCAGCCCCAGCATTTT.

The CDR3 bases are TGTGCCAGCAGTGGCGCGGGAGTAGCTAATGAAAAACTGTTTTTT. Encoded protein: CASSGAGVANEKLFF. The chain uses TRBV28 and TRBJ1-4; no clear D gene. The CDR3 covers 15 residues. Germline V gene lookup returns CDR1 MDHEN and CDR2 SYDVKM. Trimming removed 5 bases at V and 3 bases at J, with 13 bases between. Looking up the rest from reference TRBV28 and TRBJ1-4 gives the full variable domain: DVKVTQSSRYLVKRTGEKVFLECVQDMDHENMFWYRQDPGLGLRLIYFSYDVKMKEKGDIPEGYSVSREKKERFSLILESASTNQTSMYLCASSGAGVANEKLFFGSGTQLSVL.